These 7 T cell receptor beta chains share one sample of origin, sequenced in a study of cytomegalovirus exposure and HLA in healthy donors. 60 Vbeta and 13 Jbeta primers were used in PCR. Here immunoSEQ multiplex PCR was the method, and the copy in TCRdb shows in-frame clones only, minus some. The sample lists 180,000 or so clones, 82% occurring once. Sample: PBMCs. These receptors were collected from a man in his forties or fifties in good health and CMV-seronegative.

The chain links TRBV14 to TRBJ1-1; D is perhaps TRBD1 (5 bases). The CDR3 is made up of 14 amino acids. V was trimmed by 0 bases and J by 5 bases, leaving 10 bases between them. Germline V gene lookup returns CDR1 SGHDN and CDR2 FVKESK. Written as DNA, the CDR3 is TGTGCCAGCAGCCAAGACCTCGGGGGGACTGAAGCTTTCTTT. It specifies CASSQDLGGTEAFF.

V is TRBV5-1 and J is TRBJ2-1, with unresolved D. The CDR3 is made up of 14 amino acids. The V end was cut by 3 bases, the J end by 4 bases, with 11 bases between. The germline V gene encodes CDR1 SGHRS and CDR2 YFSETQ. CDR3 protein: CASSSPTGYNEQFF. DNA for the CDR3: TGCGCCAGCAGCTCACCGACTGGATACAATGAGCAGTTCTTC.

This clone was counted a few times. CDR3 sequence reads: CAWSAGGGGQDTQYF. For the CDR3, the DNA is TGTGCCTGGAGCGCGGGGGGGGGAGGGCAAGATACGCAGTATTTT. The V gene is TRBV30, the J gene TRBJ2-3; 9 bases agree with TRBD2. CDR1 is GTSNPN and CDR2 is SVGIG in the germline V gene (reference sequence). V shed 3 bases, J shed 5 bases, and the junction held 9 bases outside the gene matches. The CDR3 is 15 residues long.

This clone appeared a few times. The chain couples TRBV5-1 to TRBJ1-1; tentative D call: TRBD1 (5 bases). The CDR3 has 15 residues. V was clipped by 0 bases and J by 1 base, with 10 bases between them. Germline loops: CDR1 SGHRS, CDR2 YFSETQ. In nucleotides, the CDR3 is TGCGCCAGCAGCTTGGTTGCTCAGGGGAACACTGAAGCTTTCTTT. As protein: CASSLVAQGNTEAFF.

This sequence joins TRBV11-3 and TRBJ1-2; weak D call: TRBD1 (6 bases). Per germline, CDR1 SGHNT and CDR2 YENEEA. CDR3 length equals 15 residues. Trimming stripped 6 bases from V and 2 bases from J, with 16 bases between. CDR3 in amino acids: CASSTHRDTNYGYTF. As DNA, the CDR3 is TGTGCCAGCAGTACGCACAGGGATACGAACTATGGCTACACCTTC.

V is TRBV4-3 and J is TRBJ1-2; D is perhaps TRBD1 (5 bases). There are 14 residues in the CDR3. V gave up 6 bases and J gave up 6 bases, with 17 bases separating them. CDR1 and CDR2 from the germline V gene are LGHNA and YSLEER. CDR3 sequence: CASSLYMGQNGYTF. CDR3 DNA: TGCGCCAGCAGTCTATACATGGGGCAGAATGGCTACACCTTC.

This rearrangement joins TRBV11-2 to TRBJ2-7; TRBD1 matches 7 bases. The trim removed 5 bases at V and 3 bases at J, leaving 4 bases unmatched. CDR1 and CDR2 from the germline V gene are SGHAT and FQNNGV. The CDR3 totals 13 residues. This CDR3 is CASSKGQFYEQYF. The CDR3 DNA reads as TGTGCCAGCAGCAAGGGACAGTTCTACGAGCAGTACTTC.